The 3 T cell receptor beta chains reported below all come from one sample, sequenced in a study of regulatory T cells in long-lasting Graves disease. To make TCR beta libraries, researchers used iRepertoire HTBI primers and Arm-PCR of CDR3 regions. TCRdb fed the multiplex PCR reads into MiXCR, producing one record per CDR3 protein. The top ten clones hold around 7% of a sample with 400,000 to 600,000 distinct CDR3 sequences, approximately 21% of them seen once. Described time point: persistent/refractory GD, antithyroid drugs over 5 years with positive TRAb. RNA isolated from PBMCs was used to make the TCR library. The sample in question was peripheral blood mononuclear cells (PBMCs), obtained when the disease was refractory, from a patient treated with antithyroid drugs. Every receptor here comes from a female donor with Graves disease.

V and J are TRBV14 and TRBJ2-7, with 13 bases aligning to TRBD2. CDR3 size: 16 residues. CDR1 is SGHDN and CDR2 is FVKESK in the germline V gene. V gave up 0 bases and J gave up 5 bases; unmatched junction bases: 4. The CDR3 DNA reads TGTGCCAGCAGCCAAGAGCCCGGACTAGCGGGAGACGAGCAGTACTTC. This sequence encodes CASSQEPGLAGDEQYF.

This clonotype was seen a handful of times. The genes are TRBV14 and TRBJ2-5, with D perhaps matching TRBD2 (6 bases). Germline loops: CDR1 SGHDN, CDR2 FVKESK. This CDR3 is built from 15 residues. V was pared by 2 bases and J by 1 base, with 11 bases between. The CDR3 here is CASSQFQGLQETQYF. For the CDR3, the DNA is TGTGCCAGCAGCCAATTTCAGGGACTCCAAGAGACCCAGTACTTC.

This clonotype was seen many times. The CDR3 sequence is CSASTPQREGRTQYF. The CDR3 DNA sequence: TGCAGTGCTAGTACGCCCCAGCGGGAGGGCCGGACCCAGTACTTC. This chain links TRBV20-1 with TRBJ2-5; the match to TRBD2 covers 10 bases. Germline lookup yields CDR1 DFQATT and CDR2 SNEGSKA (reference sequence). J gave up 7 bases and V 3 bases, and 11 bases lay outside the gene matches. The CDR3 covers 15 residues.